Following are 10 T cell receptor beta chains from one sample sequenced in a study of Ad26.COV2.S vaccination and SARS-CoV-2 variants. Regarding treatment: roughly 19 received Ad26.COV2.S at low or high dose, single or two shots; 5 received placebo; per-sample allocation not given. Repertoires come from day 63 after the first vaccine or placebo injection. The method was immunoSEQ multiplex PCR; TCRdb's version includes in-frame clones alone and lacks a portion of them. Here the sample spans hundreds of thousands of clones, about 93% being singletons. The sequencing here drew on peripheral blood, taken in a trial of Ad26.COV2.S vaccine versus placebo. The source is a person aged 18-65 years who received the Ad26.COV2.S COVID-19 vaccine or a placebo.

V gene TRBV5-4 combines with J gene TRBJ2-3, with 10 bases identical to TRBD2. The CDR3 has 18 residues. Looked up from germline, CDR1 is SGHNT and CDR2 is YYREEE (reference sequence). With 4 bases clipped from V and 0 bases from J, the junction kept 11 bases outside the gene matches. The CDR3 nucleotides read TGTGCCAGCAGCCCACCGGGACTAGCGTCGATTAGCACAGATACGCAGTATTTT. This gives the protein CASSPPGLASISTDTQYF. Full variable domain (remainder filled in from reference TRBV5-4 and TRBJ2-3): ETGVTQSPTHLIKTRGQQVTLRCSSQSGHNTVSWYQQALGQGPQFIFQYYREEENGRGNFPPRFSGLQFPNYSSELNVNALELDDSALYLCASSPPGLASISTDTQYFGPGTRLTVL.

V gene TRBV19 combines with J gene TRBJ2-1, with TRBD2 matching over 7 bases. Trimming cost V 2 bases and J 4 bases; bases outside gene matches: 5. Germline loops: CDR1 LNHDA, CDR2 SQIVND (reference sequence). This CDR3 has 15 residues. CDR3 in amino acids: CASSISASGYNEQFF. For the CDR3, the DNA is TGTGCCAGTAGTATATCGGCTAGCGGTTACAATGAGCAGTTCTTC. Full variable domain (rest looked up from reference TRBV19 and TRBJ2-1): DGGITQSPKYLFRKEGQNVTLSCEQNLNHDAMYWYRQDPGQGLRLIYYSQIVNDFQKGDIAEGYSVSREKKESFPLTVTSAQKNPTAFYLCASSISASGYNEQFFGPGTRLTVL.

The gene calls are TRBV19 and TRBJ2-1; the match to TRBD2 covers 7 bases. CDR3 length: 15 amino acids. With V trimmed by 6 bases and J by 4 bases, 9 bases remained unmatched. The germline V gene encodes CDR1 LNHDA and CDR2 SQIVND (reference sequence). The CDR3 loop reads CASSKLANIYNEQFF. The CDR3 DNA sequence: TGTGCCAGTAGCAAACTAGCGAATATATACAATGAGCAGTTCTTC.

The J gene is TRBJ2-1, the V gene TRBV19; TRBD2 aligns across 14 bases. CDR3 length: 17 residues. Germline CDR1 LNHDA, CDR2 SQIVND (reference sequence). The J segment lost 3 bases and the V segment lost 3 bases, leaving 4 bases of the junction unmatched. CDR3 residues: CASSMTSGRGVYNEQFF. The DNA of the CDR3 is TGTGCCAGTAGTATGACTAGCGGGAGGGGAGTCTACAATGAGCAGTTCTTC.

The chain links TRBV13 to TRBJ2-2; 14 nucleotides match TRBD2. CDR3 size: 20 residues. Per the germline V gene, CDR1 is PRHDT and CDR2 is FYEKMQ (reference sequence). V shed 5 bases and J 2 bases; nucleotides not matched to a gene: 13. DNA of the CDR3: TGTGCCAGCAGCGCGACCCCGGGACTAGCGGGAGCCCGAAACACCGGGGAGCTGTTTTTT. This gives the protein CASSATPGLAGARNTGELFF.

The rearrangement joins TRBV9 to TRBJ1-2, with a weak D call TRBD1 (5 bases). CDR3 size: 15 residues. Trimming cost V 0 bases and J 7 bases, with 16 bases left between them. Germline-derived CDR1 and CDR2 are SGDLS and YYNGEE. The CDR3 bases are TGTGCCAGCAGCGTAGAGGGGAGGCTCCTTAGTGGCTACACCTTC. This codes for CASSVEGRLLSGYTF.

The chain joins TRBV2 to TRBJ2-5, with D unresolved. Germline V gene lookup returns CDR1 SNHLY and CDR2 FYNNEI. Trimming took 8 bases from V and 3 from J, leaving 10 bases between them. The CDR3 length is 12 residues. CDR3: CASGQLEETQYF. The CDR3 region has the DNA TGTGCCAGCGGTCAGTTGGAAGAGACCCAGTACTTC.

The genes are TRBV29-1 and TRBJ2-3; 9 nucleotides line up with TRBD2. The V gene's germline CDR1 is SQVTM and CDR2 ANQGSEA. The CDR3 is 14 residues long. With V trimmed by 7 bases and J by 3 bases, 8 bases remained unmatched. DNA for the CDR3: TGCAGCGGTAATAGCGGGAGTCGTACAGATACGCAGTATTTT. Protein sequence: CSGNSGSRTDTQYF.

The CDR3 loop reads CASSLWVGPNQPQHF. The CDR3 nucleotides read TGTGCCAGCAGCTTATGGGTCGGACCCAATCAGCCCCAGCATTTT. The rearrangement links TRBV7-2 to TRBJ1-5; the D is unclear. The CDR3 consists of 15 residues. Trimming took 2 bases from V and 3 from J, leaving 11 bases between them. Per the germline V gene, CDR1 is SGHTA and CDR2 is FQGNSA.

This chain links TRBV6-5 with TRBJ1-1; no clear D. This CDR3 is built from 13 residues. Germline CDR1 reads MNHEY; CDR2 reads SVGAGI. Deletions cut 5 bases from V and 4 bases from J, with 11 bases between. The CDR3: CASSILEGTEAFF. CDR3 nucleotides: TGTGCCAGCAGTATTCTTGAAGGCACTGAAGCTTTCTTT.